The source of this T cell receptor (beta chain) is a study of T cell responses to AZD1222 COVID-19 vaccine. About the research overall: Second doses at about 4 or about 12 weeks were pooled.

For this clone: Its matching antigen is unknown.

Study conclusions and caveats: Dominant CD4 TCR responses targeted spike regions 160-218 and 743-854. Targeting of unmutated variant regions was reportedly seen in nearly half of spike-specific TCRs.

Germline CDR1 and CDR2: MGHRA and YSYEKL. The CDR3 sequence is 13 residues long. V was trimmed by 3 bases and J by 6 bases, leaving 9 bases between them. Using immunoSEQ multiplex PCR, the repertoire was profiled, and TCRdb retains in-frame clones only, with some absent. This sample carries about 100,000 clones, 87% of them seen once, and the ten largest clones take more than 15%. The sequencing used peripheral blood, collected on day 0 of AZD1222 vaccination. V gene TRBV4-1 combines with J gene TRBJ1-3; the D gene is possibly TRBD1 (5 bases). This TCR came from an adult in good health. The CDR3 region is CASSHEGKNTIYF. CDR3 nucleotides: TGCGCCAGCAGCCACGAGGGGAAAAACACCATATATTTT.